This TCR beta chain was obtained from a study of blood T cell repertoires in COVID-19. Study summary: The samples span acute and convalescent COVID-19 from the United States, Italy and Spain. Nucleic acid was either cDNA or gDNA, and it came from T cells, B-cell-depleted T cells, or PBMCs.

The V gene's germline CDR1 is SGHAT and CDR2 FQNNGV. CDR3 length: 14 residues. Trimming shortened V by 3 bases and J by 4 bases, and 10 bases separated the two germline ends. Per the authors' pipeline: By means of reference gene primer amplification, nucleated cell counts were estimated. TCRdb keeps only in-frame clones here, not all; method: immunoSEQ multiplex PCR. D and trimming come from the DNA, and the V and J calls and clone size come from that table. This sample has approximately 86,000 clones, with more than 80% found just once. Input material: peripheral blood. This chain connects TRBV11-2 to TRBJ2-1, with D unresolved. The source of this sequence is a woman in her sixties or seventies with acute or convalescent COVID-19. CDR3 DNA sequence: TGTGCCAGCAGCTTTGTACTGCTATACAATGAGCAGTTCTTC. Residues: CASSFVLLYNEQFF.